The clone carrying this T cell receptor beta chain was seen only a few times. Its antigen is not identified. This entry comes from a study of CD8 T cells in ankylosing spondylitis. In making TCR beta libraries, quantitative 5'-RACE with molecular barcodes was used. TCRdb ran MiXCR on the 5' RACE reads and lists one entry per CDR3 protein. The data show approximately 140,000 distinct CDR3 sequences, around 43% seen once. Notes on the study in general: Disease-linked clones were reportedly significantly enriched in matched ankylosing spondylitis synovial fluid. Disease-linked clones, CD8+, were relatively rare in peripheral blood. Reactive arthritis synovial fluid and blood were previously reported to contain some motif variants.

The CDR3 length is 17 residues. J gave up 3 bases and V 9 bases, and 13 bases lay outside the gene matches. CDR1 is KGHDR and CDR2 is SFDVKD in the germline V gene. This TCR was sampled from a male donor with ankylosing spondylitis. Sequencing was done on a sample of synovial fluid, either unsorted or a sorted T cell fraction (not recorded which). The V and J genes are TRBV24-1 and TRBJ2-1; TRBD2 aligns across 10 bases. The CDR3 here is CATGGTSDPRRYNEQFF. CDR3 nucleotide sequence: TGTGCCACCGGGGGGACTAGCGACCCCCGGCGCTACAATGAGCAGTTCTTC.